This T cell receptor beta chain stems from a study of regulatory T cells in long-lasting Graves disease. Study details: In persistent Graves' disease, antithyroid drugs had been taken for over 5 years and TSH receptor antibodies stayed positive.

Building of the TCR beta libraries involved iRepertoire HTBI primers and Arm-PCR of CDR3 regions. Authors' data handling: Detected in the samples were approximately 58 TRBV and 14 to 15 TRBJ segments. TCRdb ran MiXCR on the multiplex PCR reads and lists one entry per CDR3 protein. The V and J calls and clone size are TCRdb's, not the authors'. Altogether approximately 470,000 distinct CDR3 sequences are present, about 20% being singletons, with the ten largest covering roughly 8%. Of note for this clonotype: Its antigen is still unknown.

Germline V gene lookup returns CDR1 LGHDT and CDR2 YNNKEL (reference sequence). CDR3 length: 12 amino acids. V shed 4 bases and J shed 5 bases, with 7 bases lying between them. General study results and limits: There were preferences for TRBV28, TRBJ1-2 and TRBJ2-5 in persistent disease. Researchers reported studying only peripheral blood, not thyroid tissue.

Regarding time point: persistent/refractory GD, antithyroid drugs over 5 years with positive TRAb. RNA extracted from PBMCs served as the sequencing template. The receptor comes from a female donor with Graves disease. V gene TRBV3-1 combines with J gene TRBJ2-3; tentative D call: TRBD2 (5 bases). Sequencing was performed on peripheral blood mononuclear cells (PBMCs), taken when the disease was refractory, from a patient treated with antithyroid drugs. The DNA for the CDR3 is TGTGCCAGCAGCCCCGAGGGAGATACGCAGTATTTT. It specifies CASSPEGDTQYF.